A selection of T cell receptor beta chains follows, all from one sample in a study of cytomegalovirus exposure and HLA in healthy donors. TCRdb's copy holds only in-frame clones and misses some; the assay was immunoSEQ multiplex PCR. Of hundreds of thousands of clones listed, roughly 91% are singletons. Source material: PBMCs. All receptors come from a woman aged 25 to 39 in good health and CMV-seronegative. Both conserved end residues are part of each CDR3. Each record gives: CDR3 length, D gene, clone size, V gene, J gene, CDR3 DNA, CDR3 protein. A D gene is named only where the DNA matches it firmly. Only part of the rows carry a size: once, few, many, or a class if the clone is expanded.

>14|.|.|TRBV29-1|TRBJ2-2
TGCAGCGTTGTTGACGGGAGAAGCACCGGGGAGCTGTTTTTT
CSVVDGRSTGELFF
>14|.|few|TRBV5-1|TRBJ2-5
TGCGCCAGCAGCTTGACCAGTCCCCAAGAGACCCAGTACTTC
CASSLTSPQETQYF
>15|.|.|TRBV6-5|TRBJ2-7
TGTGCCAGCACCCGAGGAGGGGGTGGCGCCTACGAGCAGTACTTC
CASTRGGGGAYEQYF
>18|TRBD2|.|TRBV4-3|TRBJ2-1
TGCGCCAGCAGCCACGGGACTAGCGGGAGGGGGAGGTACAATGAGCAGTTCTTC
CASSHGTSGRGRYNEQFF
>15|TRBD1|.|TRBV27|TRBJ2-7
TGTGCCAGCAGTTTATCGAGGACAGGCCCCTACGAGCAGTACTTC
CASSLSRTGPYEQYF
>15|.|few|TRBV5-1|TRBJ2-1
TGCGCCAGCAGAAGTACAGGGGGGGTTTACAATGAGCAGTTCTTC
CASRSTGGVYNEQFF
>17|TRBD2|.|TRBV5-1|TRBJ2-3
TGCGCCAGCAGCTTGACGATAGCGGGAGGAACGACAGATACGCAGTATTTT
CASSLTIAGGTTDTQYF
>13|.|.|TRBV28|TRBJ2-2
TGTGCCAGCACTTCGCCTAACACCGGGGAGCTGTTTTTT
CASTSPNTGELFF
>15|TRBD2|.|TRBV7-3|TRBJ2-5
TGTGCCAGCAGCCCGGGACTAGCGGGGAGGGAGACCCAGTACTTC
CASSPGLAGRETQYF
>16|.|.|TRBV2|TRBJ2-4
TGTGCCAGCAGTGAAGTCACGTTGTTAGCCAAAAACATTCAGTACTTC
CASSEVTLLAKNIQYF
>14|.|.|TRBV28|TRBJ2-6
TGTGCCAGCAGTTTGGGGGTAGGGGCCAACGTCCTGACTTTC
CASSLGVGANVLTF
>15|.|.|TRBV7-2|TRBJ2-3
TGTGCCAGCAGCTTAACTGTCAGTTTCACAGATACGCAGTATTTT
CASSLTVSFTDTQYF
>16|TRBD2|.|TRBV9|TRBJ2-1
TGTGCCAGCAGCTCCCGGACTAGCGGGGCTCTTGTTGAGCAGTTCTTC
CASSSRTSGALVEQFF
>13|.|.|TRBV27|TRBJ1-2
TGTGCCAGCAGTTTAGGACACGCCTATGGCTACACCTTC
CASSLGHAYGYTF
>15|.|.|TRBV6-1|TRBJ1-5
TGTGCCAGCAGTGAATGGGGACACGACAATCAGCCCCAGCATTTT
CASSEWGHDNQPQHF
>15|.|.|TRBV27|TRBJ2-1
TGTGCCAGCAGTTTAACCGGGAGCTCCTACAATGAGCAGTTCTTC
CASSLTGSSYNEQFF
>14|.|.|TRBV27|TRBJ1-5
TGTGCCAGCAGTTTACTGGGGTTCGATCAGCCCCAGCATTTT
CASSLLGFDQPQHF
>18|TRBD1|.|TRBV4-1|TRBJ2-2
TGCGCCAGCAGCCAAGATTGGCAGGGGGTGGTGAACACCGGGGAGCTGTTTTTT
CASSQDWQGVVNTGELFF
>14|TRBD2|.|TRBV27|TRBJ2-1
TGTGCCAGCAGTTTATCGGGACTAGCGGGTGAGCAGTTCTTC
CASSLSGLAGEQFF
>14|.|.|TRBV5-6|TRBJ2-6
TGTGCCAGCAGTTTAGACTCTGGGGCCAACGTCCTGACTTTC
CASSLDSGANVLTF
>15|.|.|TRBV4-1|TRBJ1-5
TGCGCCAGCAGCCAAGCACTGTATAGCAATCAGCCCCAGCATTTT
CASSQALYSNQPQHF
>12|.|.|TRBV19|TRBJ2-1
TGTGCCAGTAGTATAGGGGGCCCCGAGCAGTTCTTC
CASSIGGPEQFF